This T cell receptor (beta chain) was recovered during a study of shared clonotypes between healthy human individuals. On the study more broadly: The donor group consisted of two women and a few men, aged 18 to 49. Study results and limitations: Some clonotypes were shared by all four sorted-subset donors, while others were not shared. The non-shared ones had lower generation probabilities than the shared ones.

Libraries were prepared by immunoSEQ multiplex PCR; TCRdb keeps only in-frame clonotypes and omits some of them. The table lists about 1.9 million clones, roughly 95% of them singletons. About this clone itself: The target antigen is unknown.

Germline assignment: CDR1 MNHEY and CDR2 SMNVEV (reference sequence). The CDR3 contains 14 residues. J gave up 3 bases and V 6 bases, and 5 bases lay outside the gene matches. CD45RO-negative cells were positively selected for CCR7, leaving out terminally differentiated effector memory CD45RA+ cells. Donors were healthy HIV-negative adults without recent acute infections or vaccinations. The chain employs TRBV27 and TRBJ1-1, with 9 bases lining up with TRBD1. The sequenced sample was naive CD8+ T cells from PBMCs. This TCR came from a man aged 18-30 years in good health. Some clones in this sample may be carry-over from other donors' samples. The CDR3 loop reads CASRIRDRDTEAFF. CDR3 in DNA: TGTGCCAGCAGGATCCGGGACAGGGACACTGAAGCTTTCTTT.